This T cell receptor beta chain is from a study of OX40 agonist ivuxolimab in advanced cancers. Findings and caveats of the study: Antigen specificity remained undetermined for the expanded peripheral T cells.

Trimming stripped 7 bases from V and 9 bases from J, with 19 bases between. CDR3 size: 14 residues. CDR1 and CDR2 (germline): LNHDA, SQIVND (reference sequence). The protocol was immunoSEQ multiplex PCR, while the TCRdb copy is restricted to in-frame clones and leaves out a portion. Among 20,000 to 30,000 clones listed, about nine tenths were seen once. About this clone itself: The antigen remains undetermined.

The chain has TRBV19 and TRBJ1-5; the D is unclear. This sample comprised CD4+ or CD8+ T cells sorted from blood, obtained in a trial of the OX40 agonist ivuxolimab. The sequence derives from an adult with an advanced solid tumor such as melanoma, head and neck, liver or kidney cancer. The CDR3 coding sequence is TGTGCCAGTAATGAGATGGCAGGAGCTAGGCCCCAGCATTTT. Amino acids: CASNEMAGARPQHF.